These 11 T cell receptor beta chains were all obtained from the same sample, sequenced in a study of cytomegalovirus exposure and HLA in healthy donors. The PCR made use of 60 Vbeta and 13 Jbeta primers. Sequenced by immunoSEQ multiplex PCR; TCRdb stores in-frame clones only, minus some. The sample table sets out more than 130,000 clones. Source material: PBMCs. These receptors came from a man aged 35-49 years in good health and CMV-seronegative.

The chain combines TRBV2 with TRBJ1-1; 7 bases are a match to TRBD1. The CDR3 covers 15 residues. Losses at the gene ends were 1 base for V and 5 bases for J; bases not matched to a gene: 7. In germline, CDR1 is SNHLY, CDR2 FYNNEI. The CDR3 loop is CASSEGPGQRTEAFF. CDR3 coding DNA: TGTGCCAGCAGTGAAGGCCCGGGACAGAGGACTGAAGCTTTCTTT.

The rearrangement links TRBV7-3 to TRBJ2-7, with TRBD1 matching 9 bases. The ends lost 4 bases at V and 7 bases at J; junction bases unmatched: 14. The CDR3 loop spans 16 amino acids. From germline, CDR1 is SGHTA and CDR2 FQGTGA. The CDR3 nucleotides read TGTGCCAGCAGCTCCCGGACAGGGGAGGGGACCGGAGAGCAGTACTTC. This encodes CASSSRTGEGTGEQYF.

This chain uses TRBV5-1 with TRBJ2-1; D unclear. CDR3 size: 15 residues. Germline assignment: CDR1 SGHRS and CDR2 YFSETQ. V was shortened by 0 bases and J by 2 bases, with 9 bases between the two germline ends. The CDR3 coding sequence is TGCGCCAGCAGCTTGGGGCAGGCACCCTACAATGAGCAGTTCTTC. Residues: CASSLGQAPYNEQFF.

V gene TRBV18 combines with J gene TRBJ2-7; 8 nucleotides agree with TRBD1. V lost 4 bases, J lost 6 bases, and 14 bases stayed unmatched. This CDR3 has 16 amino acids. Germline CDR1 and CDR2: KGHSH and LQKENI. CDR3 protein: CASSLSLDRASGEQYF. CDR3 nucleotide sequence: TGTGCCAGCTCACTCTCATTGGACAGGGCTTCGGGCGAGCAGTACTTC. The variable domain in full, completed from reference TRBV18 and TRBJ2-7, reads NAGVMQNPRHLVRRRGQEARLRCSPMKGHSHVYWYRQLPEEGLKFMVYLQKENIIDESGMPKERFSAEFPKEGPSILRIQQVVRGDSAAYFCASSLSLDRASGEQYFGPGTRLTVT.

The chain is built from TRBV6-1 and TRBJ1-1, with D perhaps TRBD1 (5 bases). CDR3 size: 14 residues. Germline V CDR1 and CDR2: MNHNS, SASEGT. Trimming left V 7 bases short and J 1 base short, with 13 bases between. Here the CDR3 reads CASMDGAPNTEAFF. The DNA for the CDR3 is TGTGCCAGCATGGATGGGGCCCCGAACACTGAAGCTTTCTTT.

This chain links TRBV5-6 with TRBJ2-2; D is possibly TRBD2 (5 bases). CDR1 is SGHDT and CDR2 is YYEEEE in the germline V gene. Trimming left V 8 bases short and J 4 bases short, with 15 bases between. The CDR3 contains 14 residues. CDR3 loop: CASTDFSGTGELFF. The CDR3 DNA follows: TGTGCCAGTACGGACTTCTCGGGCACCGGGGAGCTGTTTTTT.

The V and J genes are TRBV5-1 and TRBJ1-1; D may be TRBD1 (6 bases). The germline V gene encodes CDR1 SGHRS and CDR2 YFSETQ. The CDR3 is 15 amino acids. V was cut by 3 bases and J by 1 base, with 13 bases left in between. The CDR3 DNA reads TGCGCCAGCAGCTACGACAGGACGACGAACACTGAAGCTTTCTTT. This gives the protein CASSYDRTTNTEAFF. Full variable domain (rest looked up from reference TRBV5-1 and TRBJ1-1): KAGVTQTPRYLIKTRGQQVTLSCSPISGHRSVSWYQQTPGQGLQFLFEYFSETQRNKGNFPGRFSGRQFSNSRSEMNVSTLELGDSALYLCASSYDRTTNTEAFFGQGTRLTVV.

J is TRBJ2-5 and V is TRBV5-1, with 8 positions matching TRBD1. Per germline, CDR1 SGHRS and CDR2 YFSETQ. This CDR3 region has 17 residues. Trimming removed 1 base from V and 5 bases from J; junction bases left unmatched: 13. This CDR3 reads CASSLQRLPGGGETQYF. In nucleotides, the CDR3 is TGCGCCAGCAGCTTGCAACGGCTACCAGGGGGCGGGGAGACCCAGTACTTC.

The chain couples TRBV13 to TRBJ2-2, with 8 bases lining up with TRBD1. The CDR3 length is 14 residues. J gave up 7 bases and V 5 bases, and 6 bases lay outside the gene matches. The V gene's germline CDR1 is PRHDT and CDR2 FYEKMQ (reference sequence). CDR3 protein: CASSPGTGIGELFF. In DNA form, the CDR3 reads TGTGCCAGCAGCCCCGGGACAGGAATCGGGGAGCTGTTTTTT.

This chain links TRBV5-6 with TRBJ2-7; unclear D gene. This CDR3 is 13 amino acids long. V was cut by 2 bases and J by 3 bases, with 9 bases left in between. Germline V gene data show CDR1 as SGHDT and CDR2 as YYEEEE. As DNA, the CDR3 is TGTGCCAGCAGCTTTTCCTACGGCTACGAGCAGTACTTC. It is translated as CASSFSYGYEQYF. Supplemented by reference TRBV5-6 and TRBJ2-7, the full variable domain reads DAGVTQSPTHLIKTRGQQVTLRCSPKSGHDTVSWYQQALGQGPQFIFQYYEEEERQRGNFPDRFSGHQFPNYSSELNVNALLLGDSALYLCASSFSYGYEQYFGPGTRLTVT.

This sequence joins TRBV5-1 and TRBJ1-4; TRBD1 is a possible D gene (6 bases). V was shortened by 4 bases and J by 5 bases, with 15 bases between the two germline ends. The length of the CDR3 is 15 residues. The V gene's germline CDR1 is SGHRS and CDR2 YFSETQ. The CDR3 sequence: CASSAGGLENEKLFF. In nucleotides, the CDR3 is TGCGCCAGCAGCGCCGGGGGGCTGGAAAATGAAAAACTGTTTTTT.